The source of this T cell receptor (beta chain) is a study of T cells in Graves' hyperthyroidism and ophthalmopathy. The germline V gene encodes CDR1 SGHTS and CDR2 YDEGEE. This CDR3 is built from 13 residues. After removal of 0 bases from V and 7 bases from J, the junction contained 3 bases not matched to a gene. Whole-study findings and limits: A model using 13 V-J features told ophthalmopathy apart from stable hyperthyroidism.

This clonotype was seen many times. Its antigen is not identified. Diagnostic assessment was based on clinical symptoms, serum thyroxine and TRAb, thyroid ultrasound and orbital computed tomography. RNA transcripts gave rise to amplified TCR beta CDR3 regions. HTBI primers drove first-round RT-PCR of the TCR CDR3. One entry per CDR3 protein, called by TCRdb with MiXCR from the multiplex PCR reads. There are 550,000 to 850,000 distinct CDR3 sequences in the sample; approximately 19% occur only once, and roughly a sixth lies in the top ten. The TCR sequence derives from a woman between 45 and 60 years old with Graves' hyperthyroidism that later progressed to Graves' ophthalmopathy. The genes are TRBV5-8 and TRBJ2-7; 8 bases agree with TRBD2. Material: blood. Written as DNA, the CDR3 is TGTGCCAGCAGCTTGGAGGTAGCGGGGGAGCAGTACTTC. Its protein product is CASSLEVAGEQYF.